A single sample gave rise to the 15 T cell receptor beta chains below, sequenced in a study of CD8 T cells in ankylosing spondylitis. TCRdb recomputed calls from the 5' RACE reads with MiXCR, one row per CDR3 protein. The table shows around 250,000 distinct CDR3 sequences, with roughly a tenth occurring only once. Sequenced material: blood, either unsorted or a sorted T cell fraction (not recorded which). The source of these receptors is a male donor with ankylosing spondylitis or in good health (not recorded which).

This clonotype occurred many times. The genes are TRBV20-1 and TRBJ1-1; no reliable D call. V was clipped by 7 bases and J by 1 base, with 10 bases between them. The germline gives CDR1 DFQATT, CDR2 SNEGSKA (reference sequence). The CDR3 consists of 12 residues. CDR3: CSVNGPNTEAFF. The CDR3 bases are TGCAGTGTGAATGGCCCGAACACTGAAGCTTTCTTT.

The chain is built from TRBV3-1 and TRBJ1-1, with D perhaps matching TRBD1 (5 bases). This CDR3 is 14 amino acids long. The V end was cut by 5 bases, the J end by 9 bases, with 19 bases between. Germline V CDR1 and CDR2: LGHDT, YNNKEL (reference sequence). The CDR3 DNA follows: TGTGCCAGCAGCACGAAGAGGGGACTGATTAAAGCTTTCTTT. Translation gives CASSTKRGLIKAFF.

Only a few counts were recorded for this clonotype. The chain has TRBV2 and TRBJ2-1; maybe TRBD2 (7 bases). Germline values: CDR1 SNHLY, CDR2 FYNNEI. The CDR3 is 15 amino acids. With 11 bases removed from V and 3 bases from J, the gap between germline ends came to 20 bases. CDR3 bases: TGTGCCCTTAGAAGGGGGGGAGATCTCTACAATGAGCAGTTCTTC. It yields the protein CALRRGGDLYNEQFF.

There are many counts of this clonotype. CDR3 in DNA: TGTGCCAGCAGCCCCTCCGTGGGATATGGCTACACCTTC. Translation gives CASSPSVGYGYTF. The V and J genes are TRBV7-6 and TRBJ1-2; D uncertain. This CDR3 has 13 amino acids. V lost 5 bases to trimming and J lost 5 bases, with 12 bases between them. Per germline, CDR1 SGHVS and CDR2 FNYEAQ.

This clonotype was seen a handful of times. The chain uses TRBV9 and TRBJ2-1; the match to TRBD2 covers 10 bases. Trimming cost V 7 bases and J 3 bases; bases outside gene matches: 7. The CDR3 is made up of 15 amino acids. The V gene's germline CDR1 is SGDLS and CDR2 YYNGEE. The DNA of the CDR3 is TGTGCCAGCTCCCGGAGCGGGGGGGACTACAATGAGCAGTTCTTC. This translates into CASSRSGGDYNEQFF.

This clonotype showed up many times. The chain employs TRBV27 and TRBJ2-2, with no clear D. The length of the CDR3 is 11 residues. Germline V gene lookup returns CDR1 MNHEY and CDR2 SMNVEV (reference sequence). V was trimmed by 6 bases and J by 7 bases, leaving 6 bases between them. In nucleotides, the CDR3 is TGTGCCAGCAGGCGGAACGGGGAGCTGTTTTTT. This codes for CASRRNGELFF.

This clonotype was detected ten times or more. V and J are TRBV9 and TRBJ2-2, with D maybe TRBD2 (6 bases). The CDR3 runs 17 residues. Per germline, CDR1 SGDLS and CDR2 YYNGEE. Trimming pared 3 bases from V and 4 bases from J, leaving 19 bases between. CDR3 protein: CASSDGGMRARTGELFF. The CDR3 DNA sequence: TGTGCCAGCAGCGATGGCGGGATGCGGGCGCGCACCGGGGAGCTGTTTTTT.

This rearrangement joins TRBV3-1 to TRBJ2-7, with D possibly called TRBD1 or TRBD2 (5 bases each). This CDR3 region has 15 residues. V was shortened by 1 base and J by 4 bases, with 14 bases between the two germline ends. The germline V gene encodes CDR1 LGHDT and CDR2 YNNKEL (reference sequence). CDR3 loop: CASSQGWGSGYEQYF. Written as DNA, the CDR3 is TGTGCCAGCAGCCAAGGCTGGGGGTCAGGGTACGAGCAGTACTTC.

The chain has TRBV3-1 and TRBJ2-2, with D tentatively TRBD2 (6 bases). From germline, CDR1 is LGHDT and CDR2 YNNKEL (reference sequence). CDR3 size: 15 residues. V dropped 1 base and J dropped 4 bases, with 10 bases sitting between them. The CDR3 is CASSQVRGSTGELFF. The CDR3 DNA follows: TGTGCCAGCAGCCAAGTCCGGGGGAGCACCGGGGAGCTGTTTTTT.

This clonotype was counted many times. The gene calls are TRBV20-1 and TRBJ1-2; tentatively, D is TRBD1 (6 bases). The CDR3 is made up of 13 amino acids. Germline values: CDR1 DFQATT, CDR2 SNEGSKA (reference sequence). V was cut by 1 base and J by 0 bases, with 6 bases left in between. CDR3 coding DNA: TGCAGTGCTAGAGGACAGGCTAACTATGGCTACACCTTC. This gives the protein CSARGQANYGYTF.

V gene TRBV20-1 combines with J gene TRBJ2-3; D not resolved. The V gene's germline CDR1 is DFQATT and CDR2 SNEGSKA (reference sequence). Deletions cut 0 bases from V and 6 bases from J, with 25 bases between. The CDR3 extends over 18 amino acids. CDR3 amino acids: CSARDSPQKLVSLDTQYF. In DNA form, the CDR3 reads TGCAGTGCTAGAGATTCCCCCCAAAAATTAGTTAGTTTGGATACGCAGTATTTT.

This clonotype appeared a few times. The chain employs TRBV29-1 and TRBJ2-3; the D is unclear. CDR1 is SQVTM and CDR2 is ANQGSEA in the germline V gene. Trimming stripped 4 bases from V and 4 bases from J, with 15 bases between. This CDR3 comprises 14 residues. The CDR3 DNA follows: TGCAGCGTTGTAATCCCCGGGCAGGCAGATACGCAGTATTTT. This sequence encodes CSVVIPGQADTQYF.

The rearrangement uses TRBV3-1 and TRBJ2-5; 11 bases align to TRBD2. With 10 bases clipped from V and 0 bases from J, the junction kept 13 bases outside the gene matches. This CDR3 region has 17 residues. Germline-derived CDR1 and CDR2 are LGHDT and YNNKEL (reference sequence). CDR3 coding DNA: TGTGCCACCTCCCAAGTTTGGACTAGCGGGTACCAAGAGACCCAGTACTTC. Its protein is CATSQVWTSGYQETQYF.

Notes on this clonotype: With a much larger clone just one base away, this may be a read error. V usage is TRBV5-1 and J usage is TRBJ2-3, with D possibly TRBD2 on 6 matching bases. CDR1 and CDR2 (germline): SGHRS, YFSETQ. The CDR3 length is 14 residues. The CDR3 spells CTSKLALLSDTQYF. CDR3 nucleotides: TGCACCAGCAAACTAGCTTTGTTATCAGATACGCAGTATTTT.

The table lists this clonotype with many counts. V is TRBV20-1 and J is TRBJ2-7; possible D gene TRBD2, 5 bases. The CDR3 spans 11 residues. Germline CDR1 is DFQATT and CDR2 is SNEGSKA (reference sequence). Trimming took off 0 bases at V and 7 bases at J, with 7 bases between the two ends. CDR3 nucleotides: TGCAGTGCTAGAGAACCGGGGGAGCAGTACTTC. It translates to CSAREPGEQYF.